Following are 18 T cell receptor beta chains from one sample sequenced in a study of T cell responses to AZD1222 COVID-19 vaccine. Profiling relied on immunoSEQ multiplex PCR, and the TCRdb table lists in-frame clones only, not all of them. The table records approximately 97,000 clones, roughly nine tenths of them present only once. The sample consisted of peripheral blood, taken on day 0 of AZD1222 vaccination. The source of these receptors is an adult in good health.

The V gene is TRBV7-8, the J gene TRBJ1-2, with 10 bases aligning to TRBD1. The CDR3 loop spans 15 amino acids. Unmatched junction bases numbered 2, after V lost 1 base and J lost 3 bases. Germline assignment: CDR1 SGHVS and CDR2 FQNEAQ. The CDR3 reads CASSLGDRGYYGYTF. CDR3 DNA sequence: TGTGCCAGCAGCTTAGGGGACAGGGGATACTATGGCTACACCTTC.

This sequence joins TRBV25-1 and TRBJ1-4; unclear D gene. V shed 4 bases and J shed 9 bases, with 6 bases lying between them. There are 11 residues in the CDR3. Germline assignment: CDR1 MGHDK and CDR2 SYGVNS. CDR3: CASSVTQKLFF. The CDR3 DNA reads as TGTGCCAGCAGTGTGACCCAAAAACTGTTTTTT. Full variable domain (rest looked up from reference TRBV25-1 and TRBJ1-4): EADIYQTPRYLVIGTGKKITLECSQTMGHDKMYWYQQDPGMELHLIHYSYGVNSTEKGDLSSESTVSRIRTEHFPLTLESARPSHTSQYLCASSVTQKLFFGSGTQLSVL.

The chain has TRBV12-3 or TRBV12-4 and TRBJ2-2; 7 positions agree with TRBD2. This CDR3 has 12 residues. The V and J ends lost 6 bases and 9 bases, in that order; junction bases with no gene match: 4. For the CDR3, the DNA is TGTGCCAGCAGGGGGGGGTTGAGGGAGCTGTTTTTT. It yields the protein CASRGGLRELFF.

V is TRBV7-2 and J is TRBJ1-2; TRBD1 matches at 10 bases. The ends lost 5 bases at V and 8 bases at J; junction bases unmatched: 11. Per germline, CDR1 SGHTA and CDR2 FQGNSA. The CDR3 spans 15 residues. The CDR3 nucleotides are TGTGCCAGCAGCCCCCCTTTGGGACAGGGGAAAGGCTACACCTTC. Protein product: CASSPPLGQGKGYTF.

This chain connects TRBV4-2 to TRBJ2-5; tentatively, D is TRBD1 (5 bases). This CDR3 is built from 14 residues. Looked up from germline, CDR1 is LGHNA and CDR2 is YNFKEQ. V was clipped by 0 bases and J by 5 bases, with 10 bases between them. CDR3 sequence: CASSQDRATETQYF. The DNA of the CDR3 is TGTGCCAGCAGCCAAGACAGGGCTACGGAGACCCAGTACTTC.

The chain employs TRBV5-1 and TRBJ1-4; no firm D call. V lost 4 bases and J lost 3, with 10 bases in between. Germline V gene lookup returns CDR1 SGHRS and CDR2 YFSETQ. The CDR3 has 14 residues. CDR3 nucleotides: TGCGCCAGCAGCATGGGCAGAGCTAATGAAAAACTGTTTTTT. Protein: CASSMGRANEKLFF.

The rearrangement joins TRBV5-1 to TRBJ2-2; TRBD1 is a possible D gene (6 bases). The ends were cut back, 5 bases at V and 4 bases at J, with 12 bases in the middle. Germline values: CDR1 SGHRS, CDR2 YFSETQ. This CDR3 has 14 residues. The CDR3 sequence: CASRSGTTTGELFF. Written as DNA, the CDR3 is TGCGCCAGCAGGTCCGGGACAACCACCGGGGAGCTGTTTTTT.

This rearrangement joins TRBV29-1 to TRBJ2-3; D remains ambiguous. This CDR3 spans 13 amino acids. V shed 4 bases and J shed 6 bases, with 14 bases lying between them. CDR1 and CDR2 (germline): SQVTM, ANQGSEA. The CDR3 sequence: CSVAEVSTDTQYF. As DNA, the CDR3 is TGCAGCGTTGCGGAAGTTTCGACCGATACGCAGTATTTT.

This chain links TRBV10-3 with TRBJ2-7; perhaps TRBD1 as D (5 bases). Germline V gives CDR1 ENHRY, CDR2 SYGVKD. The CDR3 length is 15 residues. V lost 4 bases, J lost 4 bases, and 17 bases lay in between. As DNA, the CDR3 is TGTGCCATCAGTGGTCCAGGGCACGGTGAATACGAGCAGTACTTC. Translated, it gives CAISGPGHGEYEQYF.

The J gene is TRBJ1-2, the V gene TRBV28; weak D call: TRBD1 (5 bases). Germline loops: CDR1 MDHEN, CDR2 SYDVKM. V dropped 2 bases and J dropped 7 bases, with 14 bases sitting between them. The CDR3 spans 14 residues. Written as DNA, the CDR3 is TGTGCCAGCAGTTTAGACTCCCGGGGGGGTGGCTACACCTTC. Translation: CASSLDSRGGGYTF.

V usage is TRBV6-2 or TRBV6-3 and J usage is TRBJ1-1; TRBD1 matches at 7 bases. The germline CDR1 and CDR2 sequences are MNHEY and SVGEGT. Trimming took 0 bases from V and 5 from J; bases not matched to a gene: 3. CDR3 length: 14 amino acids. CDR3 bases: TGTGCCAGCAGTTACTCCACGACAGGGACTGAAGCTTTCTTT. Translating it yields CASSYSTTGTEAFF.

The rearrangement joins TRBV9 to TRBJ1-4; D might be TRBD1 (5 bases). Germline CDR1 and CDR2: SGDLS and YYNGEE. The length of the CDR3 is 13 residues. Trimming pared 6 bases from V and 2 bases from J, leaving 8 bases between. CDR3 loop: CASKGPTNEKLFF. The CDR3 nucleotides are TGTGCCAGCAAGGGGCCGACTAATGAAAAACTGTTTTTT. The variable domain in full, completed from reference TRBV9 and TRBJ1-4, reads DSGVTQTPKHLITATGQRVTLRCSPRSGDLSVYWYQQSLDQGLQFLIQYYNGEERAKGNILERFSAQQFPDLHSELNLSSLELGDSALYFCASKGPTNEKLFFGSGTQLSVL.

The CDR3 region is CASIGNTEAFF. The CDR3, as DNA: TGTGCCAGCATTGGAAACACTGAAGCTTTCTTT. The genes are TRBV2 and TRBJ1-1; D is uncertain. CDR1 is SNHLY, CDR2 FYNNEI, per germline. With 7 bases removed from V and 2 bases from J, the gap between germline ends came to 5 bases. The CDR3 runs to 11 residues. The whole variable domain, filled in from reference TRBV2 and TRBJ1-1, reads EPEVTQTPSHQVTQMGQEVILRCVPISNHLYFYWYRQILGQKVEFLVSFYNNEISEKSEIFDDQFSVERPDGSNFTLKIRSTKLEDSAMYFCASIGNTEAFFGQGTRLTVV.

The CDR3 region has the DNA TGTGCCAGCAGTGAACAAATCGGCGGGGGCACTGAAGCTTTCTTT. Amino acid sequence: CASSEQIGGGTEAFF. V is TRBV2 and J is TRBJ1-1, with D possibly TRBD1 on 5 matching bases. Per germline, CDR1 SNHLY and CDR2 FYNNEI. CDR3 length equals 15 residues. V gave up 2 bases and J gave up 4 bases, with 14 bases separating them.

The chain joins TRBV7-2 to TRBJ1-3, with D hard to call. The germline gives CDR1 SGHTA, CDR2 FQGNSA. This CDR3 has 15 residues. V was shortened by 5 bases and J by 4 bases, with 15 bases between the two germline ends. The CDR3 bases are TGTGCCAGCAGCCCCCCACGCGCCCGGGGAAACACCATATATTTT. Protein: CASSPPRARGNTIYF.

The V and J genes are TRBV6-6 and TRBJ2-6, with TRBD2 as a possible D gene (5 bases). V shed 8 bases and J shed 0 bases, with 11 bases lying between them. Germline CDR1 MNHNY, CDR2 SVGAGI (reference sequence). This CDR3 comprises 15 residues. The CDR3 region is CASSQDYSGANVLTF. CDR3 nucleotide sequence: TGTGCCAGCTCTCAAGACTACTCTGGGGCCAACGTCCTGACTTTC.

The chain is built from TRBV19 and TRBJ1-2; D not resolved. The CDR3 consists of 15 residues. CDR1 LNHDA and CDR2 SQIVND come from the germline V gene (reference sequence). The V end was cut by 7 bases, the J end by 2 bases, with 17 bases between. The CDR3 reads CASKGEHPTNYGYTF. In DNA form, the CDR3 reads TGTGCCAGTAAAGGAGAACACCCGACAAACTATGGCTACACCTTC.

Details on this clone: Other nucleotide sequences in the sample specify the same CDR3. The chain employs TRBV7-8 and TRBJ2-7; D is unresolved. Looked up from germline, CDR1 is SGHVS and CDR2 is FQNEAQ. The CDR3 runs 11 residues. With 5 bases removed from V and 0 bases from J, the gap between germline ends came to 2 bases. Written as DNA, the CDR3 is TGTGCCAGCAGCCTCTCCTACGAGCAGTACTTC. It yields the protein CASSLSYEQYF.